Below, 27 T cell receptor beta chains from the same sample are listed, as sequenced in a study of type 1 regulatory T cells. TCRdb reanalysed the reads using MiXCR and keeps one entry per CDR3 protein. The sample includes around 3,000 distinct CDR3 sequences, 8% to 9.5% of them seen just once. What these receptors recognize is not known. The source material was cultured T cells, either the whole culture or a sorted T cell fraction (not recorded which). The receptor source for this set is a human donor in good health.

This clonotype is judged medium-sized. V gene TRBV15 combines with J gene TRBJ2-5; the D is unclear. Germline CDR1 and CDR2: LNHNV and YYDKDF (reference sequence). CDR3 length: 17 residues. Between the trimmed V and J ends, which lost 0 bases and 4 bases, there was a span of 18 bases. The CDR3 reads CATSREIDVGLGETQYF. CDR3 nucleotides: TGTGCCACCAGCAGAGAAATTGATGTGGGGTTGGGAGAGACCCAGTACTTC.

This clonotype is medium-sized. V is TRBV7-3 and J is TRBJ2-1; TRBD2 aligns across 11 bases. With 5 bases clipped from V and 7 bases from J, the junction kept 4 bases outside the gene matches. The germline gives CDR1 SGHTA, CDR2 FQGTGA. The CDR3 covers 14 residues. The CDR3 bases are TGTGCCAGCAGCCCTAGCGGGAGGTCTAATGAGCAGTTCTTC. It translates to CASSPSGRSNEQFF.

In its sample, this clonotype is medium-sized. The chain recombines TRBV11-2 with TRBJ2-3; no clear D. Deletions cut 5 bases from V and 1 base from J, with 10 bases between. Germline lookup yields CDR1 SGHAT and CDR2 FQNNGV. The CDR3 consists of 14 residues. CDR3 in DNA: TGTGCCAGCAGCCCCTCCCTGGGCACAGATACGCAGTATTTT. Protein sequence: CASSPSLGTDTQYF.

By share of the sample, this clonotype is large. The V gene is TRBV12-3 or TRBV12-4, the J gene TRBJ2-6; D is uncertain. CDR3 length: 13 amino acids. Trimming shortened V by 7 bases and J by 3 bases, and 7 bases separated the two germline ends. The CDR3: CASTEDGANVLTF. The CDR3 DNA is TGTGCCAGCACCGAAGATGGGGCCAACGTCCTGACTTTC.

This clonotype was observed many times. The V gene is TRBV20-1, the J gene TRBJ1-6, with 11 bases fitting TRBD1. V was pared by 3 bases and J by 7 bases, with 11 bases of the junction left unmatched. The germline CDR1 and CDR2 sequences are DFQATT and SNEGSKA (reference sequence). The CDR3 has 17 residues. As DNA, the CDR3 is TGCAGTGCTAGGGCTAGGGACAGGGGGGACATAAATTCACCCCTCCACTTT. This translates into CSARARDRGDINSPLHF.

Sample share makes this clonotype medium-sized. The rearrangement joins TRBV7-9 to TRBJ2-5, with D maybe TRBD2 (6 bases). V was cut by 4 bases and J by 6 bases, with 9 bases left in between. The CDR3 loop spans 12 amino acids. CDR1 is SEHNR and CDR2 is FQNEAQ in the germline V gene (reference sequence). The CDR3 DNA follows: TGTGCCAGCAGCTCCAGCGGGCAGACCCAGTACTTC. Residues: CASSSSGQTQYF.

Details on this clonotype: The junction shows a germline mismatch at one end, possibly a read error. V gene TRBV24-1 combines with J gene TRBJ2-3, with D maybe TRBD2 (7 bases). The germline CDR1 and CDR2 sequences are KGHDR and SFDVKD. This CDR3 has 16 amino acids. The CDR3 loop is CTTSDGGQVLRDTQYF. For the CDR3, the DNA is TGTACCACCAGTGACGGGGGGCAGGTCTTACGAGATACGCAGTATTTT.

This clonotype is classed as medium-sized (0.01 to 0.1%). The chain uses TRBV6-5 and TRBJ2-1; 11 positions agree with TRBD2. Trimming cost V 6 bases and J 7 bases; bases outside gene matches: 14. This CDR3 has 17 amino acids. CDR1 is MNHEY and CDR2 is SVGAGI in the germline V gene. The CDR3 sequence: CASRSPGLAGGPNEQFF. CDR3 bases: TGTGCCAGCAGGTCCCCAGGGTTAGCGGGAGGGCCTAATGAGCAGTTCTTC.

This chain uses TRBV6-1 with TRBJ1-2, with TRBD1 matching 7 bases. Germline CDR1 is MNHNS and CDR2 is SASEGT. CDR3 length equals 12 residues. V shed 8 bases, J shed 8 bases, and the junction held 8 bases outside the gene matches. CDR3 region: CASSWDRSGYTF. In DNA, the CDR3 is TGTGCCAGCTCGTGGGACAGATCGGGCTACACCTTC.

By share, this clonotype counts as large. The rearrangement uses TRBV20-1 and TRBJ2-7; D remains ambiguous. The V end was cut by 2 bases, the J end by 2 bases, with 7 bases between. Germline-derived CDR1 and CDR2 are DFQATT and SNEGSKA (reference sequence). The CDR3 is made up of 12 amino acids. The CDR3 sequence is CSARFLTYEQYF. CDR3 nucleotide sequence: TGCAGTGCTAGATTCCTCACCTACGAGCAGTACTTC.

Within the sample, this clonotype is medium-sized. The chain is built from TRBV28 and TRBJ1-5; D possibly corresponds to TRBD1 (5 bases). CDR3 size: 17 residues. Per the germline V gene, CDR1 is MDHEN and CDR2 is SYDVKM. The germline V and J ends were trimmed by 5 bases and 2 bases, with 19 bases remaining between them. CDR3 region: CASSGSGLLGGNQPQHF. For the CDR3, the DNA is TGTGCCAGCAGTGGTTCAGGGTTGCTAGGGGGCAATCAGCCCCAGCATTTT.

By sample fraction, this clonotype is medium-sized. The V and J genes are TRBV7-2 and TRBJ2-3; D is uncertain. Germline V gene lookup returns CDR1 SGHTA and CDR2 FQGNSA. Trimming left V 5 bases short and J 0 bases short, with 9 bases between. This CDR3 spans 14 amino acids. The chain's CDR3 is CASSPDASTDTQYF. CDR3 coding DNA: TGTGCCAGCAGCCCCGACGCGAGCACAGATACGCAGTATTTT.

By frequency in the sample, this clonotype is medium-sized. The chain links TRBV7-2 to TRBJ2-7; 10 bases fit TRBD2. J lost 2 bases, V lost 1 base, and 8 bases had no gene match. The germline V gene has CDR1 SGHTA and CDR2 FQGNSA. The CDR3 loop spans 17 amino acids. Here the CDR3 DNA reads TGTGCCAGCAGCTTAGTCTTACTAGCGGGATCTACCTACGAGCAGTACTTC. Its protein is CASSLVLLAGSTYEQYF.

Judged by abundance, this clonotype is medium-sized (0.01 to 0.1%). The chain has TRBV7-8 and TRBJ1-4; possible D gene TRBD1, 5 bases. V was clipped by 5 bases and J by 2 bases, with 18 bases between them. Germline CDR1 is SGHVS and CDR2 is FQNEAQ. The CDR3 length is 17 residues. CDR3 loop: CASSLVGGFGTNEKLFF. The CDR3 DNA reads as TGTGCCAGCAGCCTAGTGGGGGGGTTTGGCACTAATGAAAAACTGTTTTTT.

By share, this clonotype counts as medium-sized (0.01 to 0.1%). This chain joins TRBV6-8 and TRBJ2-7; a possible D gene is TRBD2 (6 bases). The germline V gene has CDR1 MNHGY and CDR2 SAAAGT. This CDR3 comprises 9 residues. Here the CDR3 DNA reads TGTGCCAGCAGGGTAGCGGAATTTGTC. The encoded protein is CASRVAEFV.

The CDR3 region has the DNA TGTGCCAGCAGCTTAGATGGCGGCTGCACAGATACGCAGTATTTT. The encoded protein is CASSLDGGCTDTQYF. The V call is TRBV7-9, the J call TRBJ2-3; unclear D gene. Per germline, CDR1 SEHNR and CDR2 FQNEAQ (reference sequence). Trimming cost V 1 base and J 1 base, with 9 bases left between them. The CDR3 contains 15 residues.

By sample share, this clonotype is medium-sized. For the CDR3, the DNA is TGTGCCAGCAGCTTAGCCCCAAGTTTCGAGCAGTACTTC. Translated, it gives CASSLAPSFEQYF. The V gene is TRBV7-9, the J gene TRBJ2-7, with D hard to call. Between the trimmed V and J ends, which lost 0 bases and 6 bases, there was a span of 9 bases. CDR3 length: 13 amino acids. CDR1 is SEHNR, CDR2 FQNEAQ, per germline (reference sequence).

This clonotype is medium-sized by share. This chain joins TRBV7-3 and TRBJ2-3; the match to TRBD1 covers 9 bases. Germline V CDR1 and CDR2: SGHTA, FQGTGA. The CDR3 sequence is 15 residues long. With 3 bases clipped from V and 4 bases from J, the junction kept 5 bases outside the gene matches. Here the CDR3 reads CASSFDRGVADTQYF. The CDR3 DNA is TGTGCCAGCAGCTTTGACAGGGGGGTGGCAGATACGCAGTATTTT. Supplemented by reference TRBV7-3 and TRBJ2-3, the full variable domain reads GAGVSQTPSNKVTEKGKYVELRCDPISGHTALYWYRQSLGQGPEFLIYFQGTGAADDSGLPNDRFFAVRPEGSVSTLKIQRTERGDSAVYLCASSFDRGVADTQYFGPGTRLTVL.

This clonotype is judged large (0.1 to 1%). V usage is TRBV6-6 and J usage is TRBJ2-1; 11 bases are shared with TRBD2. Germline CDR1 reads MNHNY; CDR2 reads SVGAGI (reference sequence). Unmatched junction bases numbered 7, after V lost 2 bases and J lost 4 bases. This CDR3 is 17 amino acids long. This CDR3 is CASSYSGLAGVYNEQFF. CDR3 in DNA: TGTGCCAGCAGTTACAGCGGACTAGCGGGCGTGTACAATGAGCAGTTCTTC.

This clonotype was counted between two and nine times. This may stem from a read error, because a much larger clone lies one nucleotide away. The chain recombines TRBV5-1 with TRBJ2-2; 9 bases are a match to TRBD1. The CDR3 contains 15 residues. The V gene's germline CDR1 is SGHRS and CDR2 YFSETQ. The CDR3 sequence: CASSPGTGISGKLFF. CDR3 sequence (DNA): TGCGCCAGCAGCCCCGGGACAGGGATTTCCGGGAAGCTGTTTTTT. The full variable domain, its missing parts supplied by reference TRBV5-1 and TRBJ2-2, is KAGVTQTPRYLIKTRGQQVTLSCSPISGHRSVSWYQQTPGQGLQFLFEYFSETQRNKGNFPGRFSGRQFSNSRSEMNVSTLELGDSALYLCASSPGTGISGKLFFGEGSRLTVL.

By share of the sample, this clonotype is medium-sized. V gene TRBV18 combines with J gene TRBJ1-5, with D hard to call. CDR1 is KGHSH and CDR2 is LQKENI in the germline V gene. The CDR3 loop spans 16 amino acids. Trimming took off 3 bases at V and 3 bases at J, with 15 bases between the two ends. The CDR3 DNA follows: TGTGCCAGCTCACCTGGACCCCTTAGGGACAATCAGCCCCAGCATTTT. Amino acids: CASSPGPLRDNQPQHF.

This clonotype was recorded at least ten times. The gene calls are TRBV5-4 and TRBJ2-3; 10 bases match TRBD2. The trim removed 3 bases at V and 1 base at J, leaving 5 bases unmatched. CDR1 is SGHNT and CDR2 is YYREEE in the germline V gene (reference sequence). The CDR3 runs to 16 residues. In DNA form, the CDR3 reads TGTGCCAGCAGCTCCCGGACTAGCGGAGGCACAGATACGCAGTATTTT. It yields the protein CASSSRTSGGTDTQYF.

This clonotype qualifies as medium-sized. The V gene is TRBV6-5, the J gene TRBJ1-6; D is possibly TRBD1 (5 bases). The germline V and J ends were trimmed by 2 bases and 0 bases, with 8 bases remaining between them. This CDR3 contains 16 residues. Germline assignment: CDR1 MNHEY and CDR2 SVGAGI. This CDR3 reads CASSYAGDSYNSPLHF. The CDR3 DNA reads TGTGCCAGCAGTTACGCGGGGGACTCCTATAATTCACCCCTCCACTTT.

In its sample, this clonotype ranks as medium-sized. The chain joins TRBV19 to TRBJ1-2; TRBD1 matches 8 bases. The germline V gene encodes CDR1 LNHDA and CDR2 SQIVND (reference sequence). V shed 5 bases, J shed 4 bases, and the junction held 9 bases outside the gene matches. This CDR3 spans 15 amino acids. Here the CDR3 reads CASSPSGQGGYGYTF. The CDR3 DNA reads as TGTGCCAGTAGTCCTTCTGGACAGGGCGGCTATGGCTACACCTTC.

By sample fraction, this clonotype is medium-sized. J is TRBJ2-7 and V is TRBV3-1; no firm D call. The germline V gene has CDR1 LGHDT and CDR2 YNNKEL (reference sequence). The CDR3 runs 12 residues. Trimming removed 3 bases from V and 4 bases from J, with 7 bases in between. CDR3 in amino acids: CASSQRKYEQYF. As DNA, the CDR3 is TGTGCCAGCAGCCAGAGAAAATACGAGCAGTACTTC.

In regard to this clonotype: One junction end disagrees with the germline gene, perhaps due to a read error. The chain joins TRBV20-1 to TRBJ2-6; perhaps D is TRBD1 or TRBD2 (5 bases each). In germline, CDR1 is DFQATT, CDR2 SNEGSKA (reference sequence). This CDR3 has 16 amino acids. DNA of the CDR3: TGCAGTGCTTTCGTTCGACCGAACTCTGGGGGCAACGTCCTGACTTTC. Its translation is CSAFVRPNSGGNVLTF.

Judged by abundance, this clonotype is medium-sized. The gene calls are TRBV5-6 and TRBJ2-2; D call uncertain. The CDR3 covers 11 residues. Trimming removed 2 bases at V and 8 bases at J, with 4 bases between. The germline gives CDR1 SGHDT, CDR2 YYEEEE. The CDR3 protein is CASSFRGELFF. CDR3 DNA: TGTGCCAGCAGCTTTAGGGGGGAGCTGTTTTTT.